These T cell receptor beta chains were read from a single sample in a study of identical twins. TCRdb independently ran MiXCR on the 5' RACE reads; one entry per CDR3 protein. This table has about 810,000 distinct CDR3 sequences, roughly an eighth appearing once. The data were also submitted as part of a second study, on yellow fever vaccine responses in identical twins.

The specimen sequenced was PBMCs. These receptor sequences come from a woman aged 18-29 years in good health. Both conserved end residues are part of each CDR3. The D gene is left open where the match is weak. Where a row states a size, it is once, few, many or the class of an expanded clone; other rows omit it.

v_call,clone_size,j_call,d_call,cdr3_nt,cdr3_aa
TRBV29-1,few,TRBJ2-3,TRBD2,TGCAGCGCACTACTAGCGGGAGGCACAGATACGCAGTATTTT,CSALLAGGTDTQYF
TRBV20-1,NA,TRBJ2-1,NA,TGCAGTGCTCTTCCCCGGGGCAGTGAGCAGTTCTTC,CSALPRGSEQFF
TRBV12-2,NA,TRBJ2-2,NA,TGTGCAAGTCGCTTAGCGCGGGACAGGGAGTCCGGGGAGCTGTTTTTT,CASRLARDRESGELFF
TRBV3-1,NA,TRBJ1-2,NA,TGTGCCAGCAGCCAAGACCCAGAGAACTATGGCTACACCTTC,CASSQDPENYGYTF
TRBV5-1,NA,TRBJ2-2,TRBD1,TGCGCCAGCAGCACCGGGACAGGGTATCCCGGGGAGCTGTTTTTT,CASSTGTGYPGELFF
TRBV7-2,NA,TRBJ2-1,NA,TGTGCCAGCAGCTCTCGGGGGAGCTACTACAATGAGCAGTTCTTC,CASSSRGSYYNEQFF
TRBV18,NA,TRBJ2-1,NA,TGTATCAGCTCACCACCGCGGGCAGGGGAGGCTTACAATGAGCAGTTCTTC,CISSPPRAGEAYNEQFF
TRBV29-1,few,TRBJ1-1,NA,TGCAGCGTTGAGTCCTCAGCGAACACTGAAGCTTTCTTT,CSVESSANTEAFF
TRBV29-1,NA,TRBJ2-7,NA,TGCAGCGTTCTAGAGAATATCGAGCAGTACTTC,CSVLENIEQYF
TRBV29-1,many,TRBJ2-1,NA,TGCAGCGTTGAGGCCCCGGTGCCCAGCGATGAGCAGTTCTTC,CSVEAPVPSDEQFF
TRBV6-5,few,TRBJ2-1,NA,TGTGCCAGCAGTTACTCAAACAGTATTTACAATGAGCAGTTCTTC,CASSYSNSIYNEQFF